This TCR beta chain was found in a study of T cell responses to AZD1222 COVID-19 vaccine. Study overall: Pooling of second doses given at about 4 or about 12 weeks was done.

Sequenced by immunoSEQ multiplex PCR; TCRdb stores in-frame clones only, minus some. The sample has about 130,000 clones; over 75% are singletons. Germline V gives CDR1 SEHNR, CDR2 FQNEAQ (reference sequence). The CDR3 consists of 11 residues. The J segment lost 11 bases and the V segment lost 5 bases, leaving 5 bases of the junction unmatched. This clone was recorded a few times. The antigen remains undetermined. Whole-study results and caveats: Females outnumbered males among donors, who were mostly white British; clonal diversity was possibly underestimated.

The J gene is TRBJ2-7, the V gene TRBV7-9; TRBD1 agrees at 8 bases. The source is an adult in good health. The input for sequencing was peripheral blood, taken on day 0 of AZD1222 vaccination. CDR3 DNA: TGTGCCAGCAGCCACGACAGGGGAAAGTACTTC. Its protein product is CASSHDRGKYF.